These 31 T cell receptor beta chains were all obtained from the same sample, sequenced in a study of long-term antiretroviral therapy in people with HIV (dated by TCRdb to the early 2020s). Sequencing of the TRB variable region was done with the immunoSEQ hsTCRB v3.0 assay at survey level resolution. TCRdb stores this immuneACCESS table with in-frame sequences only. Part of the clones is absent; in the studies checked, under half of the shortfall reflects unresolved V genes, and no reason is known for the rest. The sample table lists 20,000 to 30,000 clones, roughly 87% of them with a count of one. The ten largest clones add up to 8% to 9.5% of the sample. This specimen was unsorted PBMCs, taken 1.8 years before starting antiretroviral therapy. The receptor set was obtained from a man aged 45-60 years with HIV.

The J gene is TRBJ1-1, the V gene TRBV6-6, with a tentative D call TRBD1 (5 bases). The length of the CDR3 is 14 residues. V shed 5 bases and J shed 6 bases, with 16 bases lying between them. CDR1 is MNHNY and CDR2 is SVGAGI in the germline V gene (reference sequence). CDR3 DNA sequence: TGTGCCAGCAGTCAATACTTCGGGGGGGCTGAAGCTTTCTTT. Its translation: CASSQYFGGAEAFF.

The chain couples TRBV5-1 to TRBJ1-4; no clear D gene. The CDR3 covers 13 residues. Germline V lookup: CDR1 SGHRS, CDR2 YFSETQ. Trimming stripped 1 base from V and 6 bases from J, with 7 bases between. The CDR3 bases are TGCGCCAGCAGCTTGAACCCGGATGAAAAACTGTTTTTT. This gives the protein CASSLNPDEKLFF.

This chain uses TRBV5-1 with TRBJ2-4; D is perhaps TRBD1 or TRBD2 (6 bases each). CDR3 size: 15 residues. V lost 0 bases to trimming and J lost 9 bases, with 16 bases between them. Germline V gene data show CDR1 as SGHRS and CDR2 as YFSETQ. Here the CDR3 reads CASSLEIGGLGIQYF. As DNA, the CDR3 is TGCGCCAGCAGCTTGGAGATCGGGGGCTTGGGCATTCAGTACTTC.

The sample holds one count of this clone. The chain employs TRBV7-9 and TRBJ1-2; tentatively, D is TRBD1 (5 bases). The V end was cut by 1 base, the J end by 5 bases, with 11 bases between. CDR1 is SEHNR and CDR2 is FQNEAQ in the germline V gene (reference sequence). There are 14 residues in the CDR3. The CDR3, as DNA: TGTGCCAGCAGCTTAGAGGCAGGGTCGTATGGCTACACCTTC. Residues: CASSLEAGSYGYTF.

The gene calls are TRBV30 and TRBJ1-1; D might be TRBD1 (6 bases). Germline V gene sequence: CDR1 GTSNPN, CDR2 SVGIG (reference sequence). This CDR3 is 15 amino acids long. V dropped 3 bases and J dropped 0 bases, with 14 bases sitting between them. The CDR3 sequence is CAWRTGRLMNTEAFF. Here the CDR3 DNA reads TGTGCCTGGAGAACAGGGAGATTAATGAACACTGAAGCTTTCTTT.

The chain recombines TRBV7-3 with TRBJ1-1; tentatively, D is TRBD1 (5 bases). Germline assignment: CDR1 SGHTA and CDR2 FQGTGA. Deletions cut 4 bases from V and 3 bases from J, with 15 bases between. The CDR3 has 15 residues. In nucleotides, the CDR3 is TGTGCCAGCAGCTCCCAGCAGGGTAGGTACACTGAAGCTTTCTTT. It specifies CASSSQQGRYTEAFF.

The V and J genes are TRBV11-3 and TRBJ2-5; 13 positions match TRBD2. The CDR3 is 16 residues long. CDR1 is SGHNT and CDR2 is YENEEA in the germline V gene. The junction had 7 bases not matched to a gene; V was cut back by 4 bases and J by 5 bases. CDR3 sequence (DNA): TGTGCCAGCAGCTCCCGACTAGCGGGGGGCGGGGAGACCCAGTACTTC. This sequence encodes CASSSRLAGGGETQYF.

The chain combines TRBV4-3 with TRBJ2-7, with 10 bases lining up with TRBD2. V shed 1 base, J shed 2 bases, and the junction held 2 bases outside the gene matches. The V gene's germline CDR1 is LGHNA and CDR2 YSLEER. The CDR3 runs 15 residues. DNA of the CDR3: TGCGCCAGCAGCCAAGGGCTAGCGGGGGCCTACGAGCAGTACTTC. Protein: CASSQGLAGAYEQYF.

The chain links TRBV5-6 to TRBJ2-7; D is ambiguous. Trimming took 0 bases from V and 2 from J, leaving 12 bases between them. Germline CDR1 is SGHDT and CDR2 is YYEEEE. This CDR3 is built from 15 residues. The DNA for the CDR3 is TGTGCCAGCAGCTTGGCAAGGCAGCAGGCCTACGAGCAGTACTTC. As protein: CASSLARQQAYEQYF.

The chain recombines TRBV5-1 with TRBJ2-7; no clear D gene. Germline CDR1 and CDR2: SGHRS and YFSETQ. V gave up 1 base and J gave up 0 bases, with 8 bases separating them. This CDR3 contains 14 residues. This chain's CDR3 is CASSLNPDSYEQYF. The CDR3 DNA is TGCGCCAGCAGCTTGAACCCGGACTCCTACGAGCAGTACTTC.

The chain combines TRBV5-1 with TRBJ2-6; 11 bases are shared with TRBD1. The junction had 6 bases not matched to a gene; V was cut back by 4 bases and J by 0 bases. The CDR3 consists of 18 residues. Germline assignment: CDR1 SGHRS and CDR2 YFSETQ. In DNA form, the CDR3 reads TGCGCCAGCAGCCAAGGGACAGGGGGAAACTCTGGGGCCAACGTCCTGACTTTC. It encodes CASSQGTGGNSGANVLTF. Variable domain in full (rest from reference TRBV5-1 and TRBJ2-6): KAGVTQTPRYLIKTRGQQVTLSCSPISGHRSVSWYQQTPGQGLQFLFEYFSETQRNKGNFPGRFSGRQFSNSRSEMNVSTLELGDSALYLCASSQGTGGNSGANVLTFGAGSRLTVL.

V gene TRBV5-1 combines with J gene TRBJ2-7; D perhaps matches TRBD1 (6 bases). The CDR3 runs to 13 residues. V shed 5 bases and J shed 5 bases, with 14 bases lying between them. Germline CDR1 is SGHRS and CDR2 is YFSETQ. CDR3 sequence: CASSGQGYNEQYF. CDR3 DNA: TGCGCCAGCAGTGGGCAGGGGTACAACGAGCAGTACTTC.

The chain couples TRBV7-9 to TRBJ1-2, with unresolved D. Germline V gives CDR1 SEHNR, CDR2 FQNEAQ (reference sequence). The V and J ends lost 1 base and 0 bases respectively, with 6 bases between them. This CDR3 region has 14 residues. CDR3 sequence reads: CASSLGASNYGYTF. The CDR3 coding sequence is TGTGCCAGCAGCTTAGGGGCCTCTAACTATGGCTACACCTTC.

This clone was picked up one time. The DNA of the CDR3 is TGCGCCAGCAGCCAAGGAAGGGGATGGCCCTACGAGCAGTACTTC. The encoded protein is CASSQGRGWPYEQYF. The chain employs TRBV4-3 and TRBJ2-7; perhaps TRBD1 as D (5 bases). The germline V and J ends were trimmed by 1 base and 2 bases, with 12 bases remaining between them. Germline V gene data show CDR1 as LGHNA and CDR2 as YSLEER. The length of the CDR3 is 15 residues.

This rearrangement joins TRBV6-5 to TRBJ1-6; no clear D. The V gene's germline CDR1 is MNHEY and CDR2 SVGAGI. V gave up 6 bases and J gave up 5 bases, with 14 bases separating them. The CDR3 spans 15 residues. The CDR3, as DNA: TGTGCCAGCAGCCACCGGGCTTCCCATAATTCACCCCTCCACTTT. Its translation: CASSHRASHNSPLHF.

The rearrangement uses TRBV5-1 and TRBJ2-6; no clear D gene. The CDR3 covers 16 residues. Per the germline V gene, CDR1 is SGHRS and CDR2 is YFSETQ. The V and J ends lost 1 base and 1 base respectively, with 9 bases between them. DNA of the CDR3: TGCGCCAGCAGCTTGACGAGAACATCTGGGGCCAACGTCCTGACTTTC. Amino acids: CASSLTRTSGANVLTF.

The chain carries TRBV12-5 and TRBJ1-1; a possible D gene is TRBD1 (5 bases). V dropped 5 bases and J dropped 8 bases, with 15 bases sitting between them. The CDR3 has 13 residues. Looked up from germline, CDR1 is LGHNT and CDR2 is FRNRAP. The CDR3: CASGKTGPGEAFF. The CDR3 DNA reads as TGTGCTAGTGGTAAAACGGGACCGGGGGAAGCTTTCTTT.

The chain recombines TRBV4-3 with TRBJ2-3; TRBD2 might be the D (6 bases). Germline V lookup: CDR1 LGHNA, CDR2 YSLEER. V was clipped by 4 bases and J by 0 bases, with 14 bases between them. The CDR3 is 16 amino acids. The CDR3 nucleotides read TGCGCCAGCAGCCTGGGAAGCGGGTCTAGCACAGATACGCAGTATTTT. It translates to CASSLGSGSSTDTQYF.

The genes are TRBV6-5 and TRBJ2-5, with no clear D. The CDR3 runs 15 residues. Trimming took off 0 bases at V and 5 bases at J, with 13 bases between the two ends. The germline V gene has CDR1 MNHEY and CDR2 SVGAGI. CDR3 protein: CASSYSMTTRETQYF. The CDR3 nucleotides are TGTGCCAGCAGTTACTCGATGACGACTCGGGAGACCCAGTACTTC.

The CDR3 DNA reads TGCGCCAGCACTCCGTCGGGGGGCGTGGGTGAAAAACTGTTTTTT. Translating gives CASTPSGGVGEKLFF. The chain couples TRBV5-1 to TRBJ1-4; weak D call: TRBD1 (6 bases). The CDR3 has 15 amino acids. Germline V CDR1 and CDR2: SGHRS, YFSETQ. Trimming removed 6 bases from V and 7 bases from J, with 19 bases in between.

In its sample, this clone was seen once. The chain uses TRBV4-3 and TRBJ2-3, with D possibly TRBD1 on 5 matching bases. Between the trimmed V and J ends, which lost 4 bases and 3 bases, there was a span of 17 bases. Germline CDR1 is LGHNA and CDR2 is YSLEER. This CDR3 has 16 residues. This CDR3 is CASSLGRTRWTDTQYF. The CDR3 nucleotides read TGCGCCAGCAGCCTGGGGCGGACCCGATGGACAGATACGCAGTATTTT.

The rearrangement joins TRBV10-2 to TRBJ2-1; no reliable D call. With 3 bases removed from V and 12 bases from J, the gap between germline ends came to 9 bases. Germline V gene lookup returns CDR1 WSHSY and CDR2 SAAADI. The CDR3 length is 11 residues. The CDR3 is CASSELETQFF. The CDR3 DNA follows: TGCGCCAGCAGTGAATTGGAGACGCAGTTCTTC.

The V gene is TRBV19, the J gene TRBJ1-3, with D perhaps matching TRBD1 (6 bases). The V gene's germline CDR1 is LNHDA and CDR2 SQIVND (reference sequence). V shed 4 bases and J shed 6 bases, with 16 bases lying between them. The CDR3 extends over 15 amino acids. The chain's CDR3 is CASSTGAGESNTIYF. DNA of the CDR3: TGTGCCAGTAGTACCGGGGCAGGGGAGTCAAACACCATATATTTT.

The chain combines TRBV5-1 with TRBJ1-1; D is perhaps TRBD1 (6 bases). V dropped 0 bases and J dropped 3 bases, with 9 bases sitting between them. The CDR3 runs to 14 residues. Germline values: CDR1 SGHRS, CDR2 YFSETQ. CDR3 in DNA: TGCGCCAGCAGCTTGGAGGGGGTATACACTGAAGCTTTCTTT. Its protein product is CASSLEGVYTEAFF.

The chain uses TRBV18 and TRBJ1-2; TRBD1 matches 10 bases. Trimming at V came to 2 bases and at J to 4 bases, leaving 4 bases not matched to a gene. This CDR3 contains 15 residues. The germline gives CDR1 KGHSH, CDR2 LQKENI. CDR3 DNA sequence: TGTGCCAGCTCACCAGGGACAGGGGCGAGCTATGGCTACACCTTC. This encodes CASSPGTGASYGYTF.

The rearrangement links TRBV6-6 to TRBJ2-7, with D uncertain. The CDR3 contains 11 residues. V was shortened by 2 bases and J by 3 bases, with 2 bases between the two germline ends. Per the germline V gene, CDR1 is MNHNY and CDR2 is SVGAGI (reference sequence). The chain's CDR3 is CASSYLYEQYF. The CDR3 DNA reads TGTGCCAGCAGTTACCTCTACGAGCAGTACTTC.

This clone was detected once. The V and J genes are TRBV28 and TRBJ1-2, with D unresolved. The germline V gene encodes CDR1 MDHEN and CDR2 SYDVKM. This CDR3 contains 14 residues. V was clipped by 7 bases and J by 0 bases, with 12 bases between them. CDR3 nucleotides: TGTGCCAGCACTTTGGGCGGAACTAACTATGGCTACACCTTC. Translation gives CASTLGGTNYGYTF.

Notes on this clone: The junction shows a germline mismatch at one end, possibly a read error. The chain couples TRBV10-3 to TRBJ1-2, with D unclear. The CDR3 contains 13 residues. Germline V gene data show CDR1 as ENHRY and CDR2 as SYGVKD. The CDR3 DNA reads TGTGCCATCGGTGACTCCGGGATCTATGGCTACACCTTC. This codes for CAIGDSGIYGYTF.

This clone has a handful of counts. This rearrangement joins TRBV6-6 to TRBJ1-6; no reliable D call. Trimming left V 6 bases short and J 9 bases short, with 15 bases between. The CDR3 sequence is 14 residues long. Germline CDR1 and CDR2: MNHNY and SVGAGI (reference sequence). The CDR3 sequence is CASSPRTAGSPLHF. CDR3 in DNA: TGTGCCAGCAGCCCTCGGACGGCGGGTTCACCCCTCCACTTT.

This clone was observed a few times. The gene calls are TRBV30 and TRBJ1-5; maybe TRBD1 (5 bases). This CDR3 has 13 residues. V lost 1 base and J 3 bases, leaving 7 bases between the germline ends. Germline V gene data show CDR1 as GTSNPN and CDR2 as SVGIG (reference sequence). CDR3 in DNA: TGTGCCTGGAGTGGACAGTTCAATCAGCCCCAGCATTTT. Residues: CAWSGQFNQPQHF.

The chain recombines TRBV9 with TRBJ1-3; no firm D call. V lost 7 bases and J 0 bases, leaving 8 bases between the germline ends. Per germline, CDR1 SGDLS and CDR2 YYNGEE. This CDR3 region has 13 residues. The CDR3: CASADNSGNTIYF. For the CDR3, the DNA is TGTGCCAGCGCCGACAACTCTGGAAACACCATATATTTT.